These 3 T cell receptor beta chains originate from one sample sequenced in a study of cytomegalovirus exposure and HLA in healthy donors. The PCR had 60 Vbeta and 13 Jbeta primers. Measured with immunoSEQ multiplex PCR; TCRdb has only the in-frame clones, and not every one. The table records 100,000 to 150,000 clones, 17% of them present only once. The specimen was PBMCs. Receptors were obtained from a female donor in good health and CMV-seropositive.

J is TRBJ2-7 and V is TRBV28; no clear D. In germline, CDR1 is MDHEN, CDR2 SYDVKM. V gave up 10 bases and J gave up 7 bases, with 20 bases separating them. The CDR3 totals 13 residues. CDR3 residues: CATDIVSDGEQYF. CDR3 nucleotides: TGTGCCACCGACATCGTTTCGGATGGGGAGCAGTACTTC.

This clone was counted a few times. Within the sample, other DNA sequences also encode this same CDR3. The gene calls are TRBV28 and TRBJ1-5; 7 bases align to TRBD1. V was pared by 2 bases and J by 3 bases, with 1 base of the junction left unmatched. The CDR3 extends over 14 amino acids. Looked up from germline, CDR1 is MDHEN and CDR2 is SYDVKM. The CDR3, as DNA: TGTGCCAGCAGTTTAGGACAGGTCAATCAGCCCCAGCATTTT. This codes for CASSLGQVNQPQHF.

In its sample, this clone was seen a few times. The V gene is TRBV28, the J gene TRBJ1-5; D remains unclear. Trimming left V 3 bases short and J 5 bases short, with 14 bases between. The CDR3 spans 15 residues. The germline gives CDR1 MDHEN, CDR2 SYDVKM. CDR3 region: CASSFGRKGDQPQHF. The CDR3 nucleotides are TGTGCCAGCAGTTTCGGCAGGAAAGGCGATCAGCCCCAGCATTTT.